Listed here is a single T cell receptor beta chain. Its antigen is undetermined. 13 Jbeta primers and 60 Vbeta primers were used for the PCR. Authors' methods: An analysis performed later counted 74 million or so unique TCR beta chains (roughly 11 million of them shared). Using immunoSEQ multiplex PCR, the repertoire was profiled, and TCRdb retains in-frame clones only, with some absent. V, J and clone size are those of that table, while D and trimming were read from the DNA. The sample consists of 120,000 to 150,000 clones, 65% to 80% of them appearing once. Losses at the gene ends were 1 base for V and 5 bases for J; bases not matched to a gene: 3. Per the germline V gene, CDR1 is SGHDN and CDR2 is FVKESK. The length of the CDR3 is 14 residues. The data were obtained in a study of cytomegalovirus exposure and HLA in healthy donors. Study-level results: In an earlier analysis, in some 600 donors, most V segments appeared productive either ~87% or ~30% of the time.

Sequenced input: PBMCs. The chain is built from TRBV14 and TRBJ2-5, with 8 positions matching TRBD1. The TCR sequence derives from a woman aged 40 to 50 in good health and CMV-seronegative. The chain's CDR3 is CASSQVRDRETQYF. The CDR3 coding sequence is TGTGCCAGCAGCCAAGTGCGGGACAGGGAGACCCAGTACTTC.